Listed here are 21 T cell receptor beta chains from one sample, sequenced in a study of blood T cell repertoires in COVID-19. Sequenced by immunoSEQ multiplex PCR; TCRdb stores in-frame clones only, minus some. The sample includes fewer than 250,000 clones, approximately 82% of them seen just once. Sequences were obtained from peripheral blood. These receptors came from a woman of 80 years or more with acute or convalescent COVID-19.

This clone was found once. DNA of the CDR3: TGTGCCACCAGCAGAGATCCCGGGACAGGAGGAGAGACCCAGTACTTC. Protein sequence: CATSRDPGTGGETQYF. The V gene is TRBV15, the J gene TRBJ2-5; 8 bases match TRBD1. In germline, CDR1 is LNHNV, CDR2 YYDKDF (reference sequence). This CDR3 comprises 16 residues. Unmatched junction bases numbered 7, after V lost 0 bases and J lost 4 bases.

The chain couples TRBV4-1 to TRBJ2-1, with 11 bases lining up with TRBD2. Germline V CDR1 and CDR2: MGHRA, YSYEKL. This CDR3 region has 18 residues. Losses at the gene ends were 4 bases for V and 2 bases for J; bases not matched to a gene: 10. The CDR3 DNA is TGCGCCAGCAGCCCCATACCTGAGGGACTAGCGGCCTACAATGAGCAGTTCTTC. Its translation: CASSPIPEGLAAYNEQFF.

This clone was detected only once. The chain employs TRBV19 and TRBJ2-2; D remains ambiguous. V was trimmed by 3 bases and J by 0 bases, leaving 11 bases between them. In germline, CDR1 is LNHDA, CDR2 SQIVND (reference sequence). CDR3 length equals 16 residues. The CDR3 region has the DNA TGTGCCAGTAGTATTGGGCGACCGGCGAACACCGGGGAGCTGTTTTTT. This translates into CASSIGRPANTGELFF.

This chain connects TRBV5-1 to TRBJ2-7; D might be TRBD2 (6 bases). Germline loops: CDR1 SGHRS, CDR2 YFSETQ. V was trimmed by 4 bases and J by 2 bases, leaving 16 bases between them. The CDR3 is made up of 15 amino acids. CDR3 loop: CASSAGTESPYEQYF. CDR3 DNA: TGCGCCAGCAGCGCCGGGACTGAGAGTCCCTACGAGCAGTACTTC. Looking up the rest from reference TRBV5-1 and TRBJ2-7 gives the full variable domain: KAGVTQTPRYLIKTRGQQVTLSCSPISGHRSVSWYQQTPGQGLQFLFEYFSETQRNKGNFPGRFSGRQFSNSRSEMNVSTLELGDSALYLCASSAGTESPYEQYFGPGTRLTVT.

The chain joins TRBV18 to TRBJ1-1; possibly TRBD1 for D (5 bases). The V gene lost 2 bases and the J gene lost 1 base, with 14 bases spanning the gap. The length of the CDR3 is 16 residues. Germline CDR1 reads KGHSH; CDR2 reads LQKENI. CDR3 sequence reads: CASSPGIQGRNTEAFF. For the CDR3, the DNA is TGTGCCAGCTCACCAGGTATTCAGGGCCGGAACACTGAAGCTTTCTTT.

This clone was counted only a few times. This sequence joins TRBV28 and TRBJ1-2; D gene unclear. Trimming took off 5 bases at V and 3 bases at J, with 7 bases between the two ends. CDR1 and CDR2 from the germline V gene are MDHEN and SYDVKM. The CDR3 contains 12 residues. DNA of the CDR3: TGTGCCAGCAGTGAGGAGCACTATGGCTACACCTTC. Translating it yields CASSEEHYGYTF.

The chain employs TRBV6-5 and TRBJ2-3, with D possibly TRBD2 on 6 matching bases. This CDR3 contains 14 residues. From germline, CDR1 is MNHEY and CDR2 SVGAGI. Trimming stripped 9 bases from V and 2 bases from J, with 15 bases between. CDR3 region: CASLRDWSTDTQYF. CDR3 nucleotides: TGTGCCAGTCTCCGGGACTGGTCCACAGATACGCAGTATTTT.

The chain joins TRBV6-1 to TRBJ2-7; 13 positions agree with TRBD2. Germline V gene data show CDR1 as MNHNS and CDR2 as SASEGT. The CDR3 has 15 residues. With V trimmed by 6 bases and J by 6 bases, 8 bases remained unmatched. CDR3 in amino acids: CASRGGTSGDAEQYF. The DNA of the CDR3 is TGTGCCAGCAGGGGAGGGACTAGCGGGGACGCCGAGCAGTACTTC.

The CDR3 loop reads CASSSPRRDRESGNTIYF. CDR3 nucleotide sequence: TGTGCCAGCAGTTCCCCTCGCCGGGACAGGGAATCTGGAAACACCATATATTTT. This rearrangement joins TRBV28 to TRBJ1-3; TRBD1 matches at 9 bases. The CDR3 has 18 amino acids. The germline gives CDR1 MDHEN, CDR2 SYDVKM. V trimming: 4 bases; J trimming: 1 base; junction bases outside the gene matches: 11.

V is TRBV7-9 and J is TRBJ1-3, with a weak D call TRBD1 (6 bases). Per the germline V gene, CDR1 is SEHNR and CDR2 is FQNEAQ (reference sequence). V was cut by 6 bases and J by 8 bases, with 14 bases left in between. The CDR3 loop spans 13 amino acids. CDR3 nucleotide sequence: TGTGCCAGCAGTTTAATGACAGGTGACACCATATATTTT. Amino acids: CASSLMTGDTIYF.

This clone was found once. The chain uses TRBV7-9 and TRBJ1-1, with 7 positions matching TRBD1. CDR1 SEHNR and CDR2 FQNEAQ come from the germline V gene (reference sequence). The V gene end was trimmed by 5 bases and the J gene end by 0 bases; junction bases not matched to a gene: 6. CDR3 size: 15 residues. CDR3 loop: CASSKGQILNTEAFF. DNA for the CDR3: TGTGCCAGCAGCAAGGGACAGATATTGAACACTGAAGCTTTCTTT.

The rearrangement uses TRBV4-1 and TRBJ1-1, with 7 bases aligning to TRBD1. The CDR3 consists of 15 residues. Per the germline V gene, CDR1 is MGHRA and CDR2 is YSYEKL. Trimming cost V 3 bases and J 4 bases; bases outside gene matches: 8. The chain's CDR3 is CASSQQLGTVTEAFF. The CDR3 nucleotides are TGCGCCAGCAGCCAGCAACTGGGGACAGTCACTGAAGCTTTCTTT.

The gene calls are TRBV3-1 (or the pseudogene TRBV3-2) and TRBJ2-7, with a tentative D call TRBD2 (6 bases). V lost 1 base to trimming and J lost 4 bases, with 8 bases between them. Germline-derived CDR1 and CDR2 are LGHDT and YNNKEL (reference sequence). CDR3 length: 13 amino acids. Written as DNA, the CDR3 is TGTGCCAGCAGCCAAGGTGGAGGGTACGAGCAGTACTTC. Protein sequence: CASSQGGGYEQYF.

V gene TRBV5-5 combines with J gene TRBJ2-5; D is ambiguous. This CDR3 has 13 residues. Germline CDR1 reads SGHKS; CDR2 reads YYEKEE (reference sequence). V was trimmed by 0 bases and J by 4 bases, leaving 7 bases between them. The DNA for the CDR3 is TGTGCCAGCAGCTTGGAGCCAACAGAGACCCAGTACTTC. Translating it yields CASSLEPTETQYF.

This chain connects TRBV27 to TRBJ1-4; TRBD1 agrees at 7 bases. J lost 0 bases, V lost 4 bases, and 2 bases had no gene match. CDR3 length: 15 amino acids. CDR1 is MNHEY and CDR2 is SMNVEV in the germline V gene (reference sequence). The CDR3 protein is CASSYRGATNEKLFF. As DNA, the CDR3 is TGTGCCAGCAGTTACAGGGGTGCAACTAATGAAAAACTGTTTTTT.

CDR3 nucleotide sequence: TGTGCCAGCAGTGGGGGCCTTGCTGCTTTCTTT. Residues: CASSGGLAAFF. The V gene is TRBV12-3 or TRBV12-4, the J gene TRBJ1-1; D is perhaps TRBD1 (6 bases). The CDR3 spans 11 residues. V lost 5 bases and J 11 bases, leaving 12 bases between the germline ends.

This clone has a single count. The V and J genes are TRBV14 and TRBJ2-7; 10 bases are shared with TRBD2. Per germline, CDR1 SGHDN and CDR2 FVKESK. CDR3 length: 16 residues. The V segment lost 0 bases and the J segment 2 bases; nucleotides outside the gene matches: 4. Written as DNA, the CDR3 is TGTGCCAGCAGCCAAGATCAGCGGGAGGGCCCCTACGAGCAGTACTTC. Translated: CASSQDQREGPYEQYF.

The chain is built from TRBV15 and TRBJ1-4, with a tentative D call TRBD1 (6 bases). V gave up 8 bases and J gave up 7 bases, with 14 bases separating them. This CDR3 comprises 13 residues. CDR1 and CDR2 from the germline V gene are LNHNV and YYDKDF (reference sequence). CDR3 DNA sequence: TGTGCCACCGGCGGGGGCCGGGGTGAAAAACTGTTTTTT. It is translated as CATGGGRGEKLFF.

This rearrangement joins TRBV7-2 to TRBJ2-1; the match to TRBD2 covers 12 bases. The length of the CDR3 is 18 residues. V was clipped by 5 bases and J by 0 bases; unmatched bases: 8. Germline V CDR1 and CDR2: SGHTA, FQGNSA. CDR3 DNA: TGTGCCAGCAGCAAACTAGCGGGAGGCCGCAGCTCCTACAATGAGCAGTTCTTC. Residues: CASSKLAGGRSSYNEQFF.

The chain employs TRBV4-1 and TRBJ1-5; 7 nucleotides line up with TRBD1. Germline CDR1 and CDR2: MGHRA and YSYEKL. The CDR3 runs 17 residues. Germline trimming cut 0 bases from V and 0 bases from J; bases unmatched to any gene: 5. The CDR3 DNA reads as TGCGCCAGCAGCCAAGAAGCCAGACAGGGTAGCAATCAGCCCCAGCATTTT. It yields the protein CASSQEARQGSNQPQHF.

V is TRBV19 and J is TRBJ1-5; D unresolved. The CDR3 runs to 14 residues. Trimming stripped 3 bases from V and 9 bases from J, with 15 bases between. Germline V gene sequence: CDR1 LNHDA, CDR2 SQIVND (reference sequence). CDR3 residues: CASSMLQIDRPQHF. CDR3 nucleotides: TGTGCCAGTAGTATGTTACAGATTGATAGGCCCCAGCATTTT.